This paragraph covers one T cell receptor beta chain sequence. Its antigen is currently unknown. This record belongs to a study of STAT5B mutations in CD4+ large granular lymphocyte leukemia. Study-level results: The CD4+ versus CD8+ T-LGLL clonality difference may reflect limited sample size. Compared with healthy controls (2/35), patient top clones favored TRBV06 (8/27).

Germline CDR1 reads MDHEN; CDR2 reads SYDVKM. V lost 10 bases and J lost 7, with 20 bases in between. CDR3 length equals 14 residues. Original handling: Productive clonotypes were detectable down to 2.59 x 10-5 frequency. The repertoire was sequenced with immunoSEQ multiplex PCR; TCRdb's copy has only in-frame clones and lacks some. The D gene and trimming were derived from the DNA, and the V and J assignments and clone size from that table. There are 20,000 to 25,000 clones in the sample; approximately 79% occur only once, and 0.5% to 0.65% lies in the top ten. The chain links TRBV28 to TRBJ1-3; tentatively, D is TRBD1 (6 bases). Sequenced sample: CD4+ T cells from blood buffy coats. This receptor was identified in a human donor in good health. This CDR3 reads CANNREAGANTIYF. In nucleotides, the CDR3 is TGTGCCAACAACAGGGAGGCAGGGGCGAACACCATATATTTT.